This TCR beta chain came from a study of blood T cell repertoires in COVID-19. Study information: PBMCs, B-cell-depleted T cells, or T cells provided the cDNA or gDNA that made up the material.

Original data processing: Estimation of nucleated cell counts relied on the amplification of reference gene primers. TCRdb's table, derived via immunoSEQ multiplex PCR, lists solely in-frame clones and lacks some. The V and J calls and clone size were taken over from that table, and D and trimming were inferred from the DNA. The sample has around 47,000 clones, roughly four fifths seen once. Germline V lookup: CDR1 SNHLY, CDR2 FYNNEI. The CDR3 runs to 16 residues. With 6 bases clipped from V and 2 bases from J, the junction kept 11 bases outside the gene matches. Sequenced material: peripheral blood. This sequence originates from a woman aged 80 or older with COVID-19, enrolled during active disease. The V call is TRBV2, the J call TRBJ2-3; 7 nucleotides agree with TRBD2. CDR3 protein: CASSAPSGLITDTQYF. In nucleotides, the CDR3 is TGTGCCAGCAGCGCTCCTAGCGGACTAATCACAGATACGCAGTATTTT.